The following is a TCR beta chain sequence with its context. As yet, its antigen is unknown. The protocol was immunoSEQ multiplex PCR, while the TCRdb copy is restricted to in-frame clones and leaves out a portion. The sample carries about 77,000 clones, 87% recorded once. CDR3 size: 13 residues. The ends were cut back, 10 bases at V and 5 bases at J, with 17 bases in the middle. CDR1 and CDR2 (germline): MGHDK, SYGVNS. This record belongs to a study of OX40 agonist ivuxolimab in advanced cancers. Background on the study: Hepatocellular carcinoma, melanoma, renal cell or head and neck cancer affected the dose-escalation patients. Findings and caveats of the study: Normalized expansion of T-cell clones was also low for some nonresponders. Dosing at 0.1 to 3.0 mg/kg was accompanied by clonal expansion of CD4+ and CD8+ blood T cells by week 6. Fewer expanded clones were found on average in CD4+ than in CD8+ T cells.

J is TRBJ1-2 and V is TRBV25-1; the D gene is possibly TRBD1 (6 bases). The clonotype was recovered from an adult with an advanced solid tumor such as melanoma, head and neck, liver or kidney cancer. Specimen: CD4+ or CD8+ T cells sorted from blood, collected in a trial of the OX40 agonist ivuxolimab. The CDR3 here is CATQGIYPYGYTF. CDR3 bases: TGTGCCACCCAGGGGATATATCCTTATGGCTACACCTTC.